This TCR beta chain was found in a study of blood T cell repertoires in COVID-19. Study information: T cells, B-cell-depleted T cells, or PBMCs supplied cDNA or gDNA.

How the authors handled the data: It was from reference gene primer amplification that nucleated cell counts were estimated. This table comes from immunoSEQ multiplex PCR, and its TCRdb copy is limited to in-frame clones, with some not included. The D gene and trimming were derived from the DNA, and the V and J assignments and clone size from that table. The table has under 250,000 clones, approximately 91% seen once. Patients in Seattle were enrolled during active infection, then followed longitudinally. This CDR3 has 18 residues. V gave up 0 bases and J gave up 0 bases; unmatched junction bases: 3. From germline, CDR1 is SGDLS and CDR2 YYNGEE.

Sequencing was performed on peripheral blood. The clonotype comes from a man aged 25-40 years with COVID-19, enrolled during active disease. The V call is TRBV9, the J call TRBJ2-3, with 14 bases matching TRBD2. The CDR3: CASSVGTSGGLSTDTQYF. CDR3 DNA: TGTGCCAGCAGCGTAGGGACTAGCGGGGGGCTTAGCACAGATACGCAGTATTTT. Together with reference TRBV9 and TRBJ2-3, the CDR3 gives the full variable domain: DSGVTQTPKHLITATGQRVTLRCSPRSGDLSVYWYQQSLDQGLQFLIQYYNGEERAKGNILERFSAQQFPDLHSELNLSSLELGDSALYFCASSVGTSGGLSTDTQYFGPGTRLTVL.